Each of the 28 T cell receptor beta chains below was sequenced from the same sample in a study of control samples from healthy donors and cancer patients. Some clones are missing from TCRdb's copy, which holds only in-frame ones; the method was immunoSEQ multiplex PCR. The sample yields 350,000 to 450,000 clones, over 75% seen once. The sample taken for sequencing was PBMCs. These receptors were taken from a man between 35 and 55 years old with head and neck cancer.

CDR3 nucleotides: TGCGCCAGCAGCTTGGTAGGACAAGGACGAGGGGGAAACACTGAAGCTTTCTTT. It codes for CASSLVGQGRGGNTEAFF. The chain links TRBV5-1 to TRBJ1-1; the D gene is possibly TRBD1 (6 bases). The CDR3 is 18 amino acids. Trimming cost V 0 bases and J 2 bases, with 20 bases left between them. CDR1 is SGHRS and CDR2 is YFSETQ in the germline V gene.

This clone came up once. The V call is TRBV7-2, the J call TRBJ1-1; D ambiguous. Germline loops: CDR1 SGHTA, CDR2 FQGNSA. This CDR3 has 16 amino acids. Trimming removed 4 bases from V and 4 bases from J, with 19 bases in between. The CDR3 protein is CASSSQRAGAVTEAFF. For the CDR3, the DNA is TGTGCCAGCAGCTCCCAACGGGCAGGCGCGGTCACTGAAGCTTTCTTT.

V is TRBV7-6 and J is TRBJ2-6; no reliable D call. From germline, CDR1 is SGHVS and CDR2 FNYEAQ. V lost 5 bases and J lost 0, with 5 bases in between. The CDR3 is made up of 14 amino acids. CDR3 coding DNA: TGTGCCAGCAGCACAGCCTCTGGGGCCAACGTCCTGACTTTC. This codes for CASSTASGANVLTF.

This chain joins TRBV7-6 and TRBJ2-7, with 8 bases aligning to TRBD2. The V gene end was trimmed by 2 bases and the J gene end by 0 bases; junction bases not matched to a gene: 3. The CDR3 spans 15 residues. CDR1 is SGHVS, CDR2 FNYEAQ, per germline. The CDR3: CASSLRSGSSYEQYF. CDR3 nucleotides: TGTGCCAGCAGCTTAAGAAGCGGGAGCTCCTACGAGCAGTACTTC.

The chain joins TRBV9 to TRBJ2-2, with no clear D. The germline gives CDR1 SGDLS, CDR2 YYNGEE. CDR3 length: 12 residues. Trimming shortened V by 4 bases and J by 4 bases, and 5 bases separated the two germline ends. The CDR3 sequence is CASSPPTGELFF. The CDR3 region has the DNA TGTGCCAGCAGCCCGCCCACCGGGGAGCTGTTTTTT.

The V gene is TRBV9, the J gene TRBJ2-5, with D possibly matching TRBD1 (5 bases). CDR3 size: 14 residues. Germline CDR1 SGDLS, CDR2 YYNGEE. The V gene lost 4 bases and the J gene lost 1 base, with 11 bases spanning the gap. The CDR3 loop reads CASSLTGVQETQYF. The CDR3 nucleotides are TGTGCCAGCAGCCTCACAGGCGTCCAAGAGACCCAGTACTTC.

The chain has TRBV4-3 and TRBJ1-2, with D hard to call. The CDR3 loop spans 14 amino acids. CDR1 and CDR2 (germline): LGHNA, YSLEER. Trimming cost V 8 bases and J 4 bases, with 17 bases left between them. CDR3 region: CASAKEERGYGYTF. The CDR3 DNA follows: TGCGCCAGCGCTAAGGAAGAGCGTGGCTATGGCTACACCTTC.

The V and J genes are TRBV30 and TRBJ2-3; no reliable D call. The CDR3 totals 10 residues. Germline CDR1 and CDR2: GTSNPN and SVGIG (reference sequence). V was cut by 5 bases and J by 6 bases, with 6 bases left in between. The CDR3 loop reads CAWGSDTQYF. The CDR3 DNA reads as TGTGCCTGGGGAAGTGATACGCAGTATTTT.

The gene calls are TRBV4-3 and TRBJ1-4; 10 nucleotides line up with TRBD1. From germline, CDR1 is LGHNA and CDR2 YSLEER. V shed 2 bases, J shed 6 bases, and the junction held 9 bases outside the gene matches. The CDR3 length is 17 residues. CDR3 DNA: TGCGCCAGCAGCCAACTGACAGGGGGCGGTTGGGATGAAAAACTGTTTTTT. Encoded protein: CASSQLTGGGWDEKLFF.

V gene TRBV28 combines with J gene TRBJ2-5; D not resolved. The germline gives CDR1 MDHEN, CDR2 SYDVKM. This CDR3 is 15 amino acids long. Trimming stripped 3 bases from V and 4 bases from J, with 15 bases between. CDR3 nucleotide sequence: TGTGCCAGCAGTTTTGTGTGGAAAAGACGAGAGACCCAGTACTTC. This codes for CASSFVWKRRETQYF.

The chain carries TRBV10-3 and TRBJ1-1; possible D gene TRBD1, 6 bases. Trimming removed 2 bases at V and 3 bases at J, with 16 bases between. Looked up from germline, CDR1 is ENHRY and CDR2 is SYGVKD. This CDR3 is 16 amino acids long. The DNA of the CDR3 is TGTGCCATCAGTGAGCCGGGGGAAAGGGGGGACACTGAAGCTTTCTTT. Translation: CAISEPGERGDTEAFF.

The chain couples TRBV5-1 to TRBJ2-1, with 13 bases aligning to TRBD2. This CDR3 is 15 amino acids long. The V and J ends lost 4 bases and 7 bases, in that order; junction bases with no gene match: 5. Germline CDR1 reads SGHRS; CDR2 reads YFSETQ. The CDR3 sequence: CASSRTSGSGNEQFF. The CDR3 DNA follows: TGCGCCAGCAGCCGGACTAGCGGGAGTGGTAATGAGCAGTTCTTC. The full variable domain, in which reference TRBV5-1 and TRBJ2-1 provide the parts outside the CDR3, is KAGVTQTPRYLIKTRGQQVTLSCSPISGHRSVSWYQQTPGQGLQFLFEYFSETQRNKGNFPGRFSGRQFSNSRSEMNVSTLELGDSALYLCASSRTSGSGNEQFFGPGTRLTVL.

This chain uses TRBV4-3 with TRBJ2-3; 9 positions agree with TRBD2. CDR3 size: 18 residues. CDR1 is LGHNA and CDR2 is YSLEER in the germline V gene. Trimming cost V 3 bases and J 2 bases; bases outside gene matches: 12. This CDR3 reads CASSHLSSSGALTDTQYF. Here the CDR3 DNA reads TGCGCCAGCAGCCACCTCAGCTCTAGCGGGGCCCTCACAGATACGCAGTATTTT.

V gene TRBV4-1 combines with J gene TRBJ2-7, with D unclear. The ends were cut back, 4 bases at V and 0 bases at J, with 10 bases in the middle. CDR3 length: 14 residues. Germline V gene lookup returns CDR1 MGHRA and CDR2 YSYEKL. The CDR3 loop is CASSPSEDSYEQYF. The CDR3 DNA follows: TGCGCCAGCAGCCCATCAGAGGACTCCTACGAGCAGTACTTC.

The V call is TRBV6-1, the J call TRBJ1-3; a possible D gene is TRBD1 (5 bases). Germline CDR1 and CDR2: MNHNS and SASEGT. With 4 bases removed from V and 7 bases from J, the gap between germline ends came to 20 bases. CDR3 length: 16 amino acids. CDR3 protein: CASSAQAPGTGNTIYF. The CDR3 DNA reads TGTGCCAGCAGTGCACAGGCCCCGGGAACCGGGAACACCATATATTTT.

This chain joins TRBV28 and TRBJ2-2; D is undetermined. The ends were cut back, 5 bases at V and 5 bases at J, with 12 bases in the middle. CDR3 length: 14 residues. Germline V gene data show CDR1 as MDHEN and CDR2 as SYDVKM. In DNA, the CDR3 is TGTGCCAGCAGTGCAACTCCCAGGACCGGGGAGCTGTTTTTT. Its translation: CASSATPRTGELFF.

The genes are TRBV11-3 and TRBJ2-1; TRBD2 might be the D (5 bases). Between the trimmed V and J ends, which lost 2 bases and 1 base, there was a span of 9 bases. The CDR3 spans 15 residues. The germline CDR1 and CDR2 sequences are SGHNT and YENEEA. Written as DNA, the CDR3 is TGTGCCAGCAGCTTATCCGCGGGTTCCTACAATGAGCAGTTCTTC. This codes for CASSLSAGSYNEQFF. The full variable domain, with the rest looked up from reference TRBV11-3 and TRBJ2-1, is EAGVVQSPRYKIIEKKQPVAFWCNPISGHNTLYWYLQNLGQGPELLIRYENEEAVDDSQLPKDRFSAERLKGVDSTLKIQPAELGDSAVYLCASSLSAGSYNEQFFGPGTRLTVL.

The chain combines TRBV6-5 with TRBJ2-3; 7 bases are shared with TRBD2. The CDR3 runs to 13 residues. V gave up 8 bases and J gave up 8 bases; unmatched junction bases: 10. Germline V gene sequence: CDR1 MNHEY, CDR2 SVGAGI. CDR3: CASRGSGDVTQYF. In DNA, the CDR3 is TGTGCCAGCCGGGGGAGCGGGGACGTTACGCAGTATTTT.

This rearrangement joins TRBV29-1 to TRBJ1-2; no firm D call. Germline V gene lookup returns CDR1 SQVTM and CDR2 ANQGSEA. V shed 3 bases and J shed 0 bases, with 11 bases lying between them. The CDR3 runs 14 residues. CDR3 sequence reads: CSVDRGSPNYGYTF. CDR3 nucleotide sequence: TGCAGCGTTGATCGCGGGTCCCCTAACTATGGCTACACCTTC.

This sequence joins TRBV28 and TRBJ2-1; 12 bases line up with TRBD2. The CDR3 spans 15 residues. CDR1 and CDR2 (germline): MDHEN, SYDVKM. V lost 5 bases and J lost 8; bases outside the gene matches: 7. CDR3 DNA: TGTGCCAGCAGTCTAAATCGACTAGCGGGAGATGAGCAGTTCTTC. Translated: CASSLNRLAGDEQFF.

This clone is medium-sized. This chain connects TRBV10-1 to TRBJ2-5, with no clear D. In germline, CDR1 is WNHNN, CDR2 SYGVQD (reference sequence). V lost 7 bases, J lost 1 base, and 16 bases lay in between. The CDR3 length is 15 residues. CDR3 nucleotides: TGCGCCAGCAAGCTCAGGAAGCCCCCCCAAGAGACCCAGTACTTC. Protein: CASKLRKPPQETQYF.

The chain joins TRBV7-2 to TRBJ2-7, with unresolved D. Trimming left V 5 bases short and J 4 bases short, with 15 bases between. The germline V gene has CDR1 SGHTA and CDR2 FQGNSA. CDR3 length: 14 residues. The CDR3 DNA follows: TGTGCCAGCAGCCCACGTATAGAAGGTTACGAGCAGTACTTC. Residues: CASSPRIEGYEQYF.

The chain carries TRBV2 and TRBJ1-6; D gene unclear. The CDR3 has 16 amino acids. Trimming took off 7 bases at V and 5 bases at J, with 18 bases between the two ends. Germline V lookup: CDR1 SNHLY, CDR2 FYNNEI. The CDR3 DNA reads TGTGCCAGCACTCTCCGAGGTGGAAGGGATAATTCACCCCTCCACTTT. Protein: CASTLRGGRDNSPLHF.

This chain joins TRBV11-2 and TRBJ1-1; no clear D gene. Germline lookup yields CDR1 SGHAT and CDR2 FQNNGV. With 3 bases removed from V and 1 base from J, the gap between germline ends came to 6 bases. The CDR3 is 13 residues long. CDR3 loop: CASSFSPNTEAFF. The CDR3 DNA is TGTGCCAGCAGCTTTTCCCCGAACACTGAAGCTTTCTTT.

This chain joins TRBV28 and TRBJ2-3; TRBD2 aligns across 8 bases. CDR1 MDHEN and CDR2 SYDVKM come from the germline V gene. There are 19 residues in the CDR3. Trimming at V came to 2 bases and at J to 1 base, leaving 14 bases not matched to a gene. The chain's CDR3 is CASSLPSGASGSGTDTQYF. The CDR3 DNA reads as TGTGCCAGCAGTTTACCCTCGGGGGCGAGCGGGAGTGGCACAGATACGCAGTATTTT.

V and J are TRBV2 and TRBJ2-7; 9 nucleotides match TRBD2. The CDR3 sequence is 17 residues long. V was clipped by 3 bases and J by 2 bases; unmatched bases: 11. The V gene's germline CDR1 is SNHLY and CDR2 FYNNEI. The CDR3 DNA sequence: TGTGCCAGCAGTGAGGGTTCTAGCGGGGCGCCTCCCTACGAGCAGTACTTC. Its translation is CASSEGSSGAPPYEQYF.

V usage is TRBV6-6 and J usage is TRBJ2-7; D is unresolved. This CDR3 is built from 15 residues. Trimming left V 0 bases short and J 3 bases short, with 12 bases between. CDR1 is MNHNY and CDR2 is SVGAGI in the germline V gene (reference sequence). CDR3 protein: CASSYSLLSHYEQYF. CDR3 in DNA: TGTGCCAGCAGTTACTCGCTTCTCAGTCACTACGAGCAGTACTTC.

The sample holds a few counts of this clone. Different DNA sequences within this sample yield the same CDR3. The chain links TRBV7-3 to TRBJ1-1; D gene uncertain. The CDR3 runs to 14 residues. Trimming removed 2 bases from V and 4 bases from J, with 11 bases in between. CDR1 is SGHTA and CDR2 is FQGTGA in the germline V gene. In DNA, the CDR3 is TGTGCCAGCAGCTTAGGTCTGGGCCCCACTGAAGCTTTCTTT. Residues: CASSLGLGPTEAFF.